This T cell receptor (beta chain) was sequenced in a study of cytomegalovirus exposure and HLA in healthy donors. Between the trimmed V and J ends, which lost 8 bases and 3 bases, there was a span of 10 bases. Germline-derived CDR1 and CDR2 are SNHLY and FYNNEI. The CDR3 consists of 12 residues. The PCR was carried out with 60 Vbeta primers and 13 Jbeta primers. Assay: immunoSEQ multiplex PCR; the TCRdb copy retains only in-frame clones and omits some. The table shows tens of thousands of clones, with about four fifths occurring only once. The chain carries TRBV2 and TRBJ1-2; tentative D call: TRBD1 (5 bases). This sequence originates from a man aged 18 to 30 in good health and CMV-seronegative. Sequenced material: PBMCs. This CDR3 is CASPSRDYGYTF. DNA for the CDR3: TGTGCCAGCCCGAGCAGGGACTATGGCTACACCTTC.